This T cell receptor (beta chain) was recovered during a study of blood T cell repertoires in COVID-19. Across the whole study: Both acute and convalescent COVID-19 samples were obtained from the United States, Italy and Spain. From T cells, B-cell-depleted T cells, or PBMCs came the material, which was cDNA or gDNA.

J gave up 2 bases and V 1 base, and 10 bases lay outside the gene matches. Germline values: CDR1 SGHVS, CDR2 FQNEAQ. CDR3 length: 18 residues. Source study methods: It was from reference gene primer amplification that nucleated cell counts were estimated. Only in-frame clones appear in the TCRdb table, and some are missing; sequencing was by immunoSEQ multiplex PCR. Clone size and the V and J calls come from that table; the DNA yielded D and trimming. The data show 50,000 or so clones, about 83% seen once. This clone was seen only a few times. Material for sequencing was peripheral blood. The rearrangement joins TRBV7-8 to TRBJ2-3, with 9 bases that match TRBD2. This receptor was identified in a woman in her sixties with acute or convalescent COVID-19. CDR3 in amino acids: CASSLGAVSGGNTDTQYF. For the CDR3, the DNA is TGTGCCAGCAGCTTAGGTGCGGTGAGCGGGGGGAACACAGATACGCAGTATTTT.